Listed here are 27 T cell receptor beta chains from one sample, sequenced in a study of blood T cell repertoires in COVID-19 (TCRdb year 2020). Libraries were built with the immunoSEQ multiplex PCR assay. As stored in TCRdb, this immuneACCESS dataset retains in-frame rearrangements with V and J assigned. A fraction of the clones does not appear; measured against another copy, unresolved V genes explain less than half of the discrepancy, and the remainder lacks a known reason. This sample is represented by hundreds of thousands of clones; about 92% of them were singletons. Clones ranked in the top ten supply about 2.4% of the sample. Source material: PBMCs or T cells enriched from blood (not recorded which). The receptors here all came from a man between 60 and 75 years old who had recovered from COVID-19.

This clone came up once. The chain carries TRBV2 and TRBJ2-2, with D perhaps matching TRBD1 (6 bases). Trimming took off 4 bases at V and 4 bases at J, with 16 bases between the two ends. Per the germline V gene, CDR1 is SNHLY and CDR2 is FYNNEI. There are 16 residues in the CDR3. The CDR3 bases are TGTGCCAGCAGTGTACAGGGTTTCGGTGGCACCGGGGAGCTGTTTTTT. Encoded protein: CASSVQGFGGTGELFF. Looking up the rest from reference TRBV2 and TRBJ2-2 gives the full variable domain: EPEVTQTPSHQVTQMGQEVILRCVPISNHLYFYWYRQILGQKVEFLVSFYNNEISEKSEIFDDQFSVERPDGSNFTLKIRSTKLEDSAMYFCASSVQGFGGTGELFFGEGSRLTVL.

This chain connects TRBV5-4 to TRBJ1-3; D call uncertain. Deletions cut 0 bases from V and 0 bases from J, with 10 bases between. The CDR3 contains 16 residues. Looked up from germline, CDR1 is SGHNT and CDR2 is YYREEE (reference sequence). CDR3 sequence reads: CASSLGTPGSGNTIYF. In DNA, the CDR3 is TGTGCCAGCAGCTTGGGGACTCCAGGCTCTGGAAACACCATATATTTT.

The rearrangement joins TRBV19 to TRBJ2-7; 9 bases match TRBD1. There are 15 residues in the CDR3. CDR1 LNHDA and CDR2 SQIVND come from the germline V gene (reference sequence). V was clipped by 4 bases and J by 2 bases; unmatched bases: 6. CDR3 in amino acids: CASSSVGDRAYEQYF. The DNA for the CDR3 is TGTGCCAGTAGTAGCGTGGGGGACAGGGCCTACGAGCAGTACTTC.

The rearrangement joins TRBV7-9 to TRBJ1-4, with 8 nucleotides matching TRBD1. The V gene's germline CDR1 is SEHNR and CDR2 FQNEAQ (reference sequence). The CDR3 loop spans 14 amino acids. Unmatched junction bases numbered 3, after V lost 3 bases and J lost 6 bases. The CDR3 loop reads CASSFSGGHEKLFF. The CDR3 DNA follows: TGTGCCAGCAGCTTCTCAGGGGGCCATGAAAAACTGTTTTTT.

The J gene is TRBJ2-2, the V gene TRBV5-1, with 7 bases fitting TRBD2. The J segment lost 4 bases and the V segment lost 2 bases, leaving 8 bases of the junction unmatched. The CDR3 extends over 16 amino acids. Germline-derived CDR1 and CDR2 are SGHRS and YFSETQ. The CDR3 nucleotides are TGCGCCAGCAGCTTAGCGGGGCCAAGGGCCACCGGGGAGCTGTTTTTT. Protein sequence: CASSLAGPRATGELFF.

This clone was counted a single time. The rearrangement joins TRBV30 to TRBJ1-1; no firm D call. The germline V gene encodes CDR1 GTSNPN and CDR2 SVGIG (reference sequence). V was clipped by 4 bases and J by 4 bases, with 13 bases between them. This CDR3 comprises 13 residues. CDR3 sequence (DNA): TGTGCCTGGATCACCCTGGGCCGCACTGAAGCTTTCTTT. Encoded protein: CAWITLGRTEAFF. Drawing the rest from reference TRBV30 and TRBJ1-1, the complete variable domain is SQTIHQWPATLVQPVGSPLSLECTVEGTSNPNLYWYRQAAGRGLQLLFYSVGIGQISSEVPQNLSASRPQDRQFILSSKKLLLSDSGFYLCAWITLGRTEAFFGQGTRLTVV.

The J gene is TRBJ2-7, the V gene TRBV9, with TRBD1 matching over 12 bases. In germline, CDR1 is SGDLS, CDR2 YYNGEE. V lost 0 bases and J lost 5; bases outside the gene matches: 3. This CDR3 is built from 15 residues. The CDR3 DNA sequence: TGTGCCAGCAGCGTAGGGGGACAGGGGGCCCACGAGCAGTACTTC. Amino acids: CASSVGGQGAHEQYF.

This clone has only one observation. This sequence joins TRBV12-3 or TRBV12-4 and TRBJ2-7, with D hard to call. The CDR3 is 12 amino acids. Trimming removed 4 bases at V and 4 bases at J, with 8 bases between. The CDR3 DNA reads TGTGCCAGCAGTTCGAGTCTATACGAGCAGTACTTC. Protein product: CASSSSLYEQYF.

This clone was recorded once. V and J are TRBV5-5 and TRBJ2-1; 7 bases align to TRBD2. The length of the CDR3 is 16 residues. The ends lost 1 base at V and 8 bases at J; junction bases unmatched: 12. Germline CDR1 and CDR2: SGHKS and YYEKEE (reference sequence). DNA for the CDR3: TGTGCCAGCAGCTTGTCTGGGGGACTACTTTATGATGAGCAGTTCTTC. It translates to CASSLSGGLLYDEQFF.

The genes are TRBV5-1 and TRBJ2-3, with 7 bases identical to TRBD1. Germline CDR1 reads SGHRS; CDR2 reads YFSETQ. The CDR3 contains 17 residues. Trimming removed 0 bases from V and 3 bases from J; junction bases left unmatched: 10. DNA of the CDR3: TGCGCCAGCAGCTTGGCCAGACAGGGTCTGGGGACAGATACGCAGTATTTT. Residues: CASSLARQGLGTDTQYF.

This clone was seen only a few times. This chain joins TRBV29-1 and TRBJ2-3, with 9 positions matching TRBD2. The germline V gene encodes CDR1 SQVTM and CDR2 ANQGSEA. V was pared by 1 base and J by 0 bases, with 5 bases of the junction left unmatched. The CDR3 totals 16 residues. The CDR3 loop is CSVEGLLAGSTDTQYF. CDR3 in DNA: TGCAGCGTTGAAGGCTTACTAGCGGGCAGCACAGATACGCAGTATTTT.

This chain uses TRBV18 with TRBJ1-2, with 7 nucleotides matching TRBD1. Germline V gene sequence: CDR1 KGHSH, CDR2 LQKENI. The V segment lost 3 bases and the J segment 8 bases; nucleotides outside the gene matches: 9. This CDR3 has 14 residues. The CDR3 region has the DNA TGTGCCAGCTCACCTGTGGAGACAGGGATGGGCTACACCTTC. Amino acids: CASSPVETGMGYTF.

This clone has only one observation. The CDR3 nucleotides are TGTGCCAGCAGCCAACCCACAGGGCCTGGGGCCAACGTCCTGACTTTC. Amino acid sequence: CASSQPTGPGANVLTF. The chain carries TRBV14 and TRBJ2-6, with D perhaps matching TRBD1 (6 bases). The germline V and J ends were trimmed by 2 bases and 2 bases, with 10 bases remaining between them. The CDR3 spans 16 residues. CDR1 SGHDN and CDR2 FVKESK come from the germline V gene.

This chain joins TRBV18 and TRBJ1-4; 10 nucleotides agree with TRBD1. J was trimmed by 0 bases and V by 3 bases; bases with no gene match: 7. The CDR3 totals 18 residues. CDR1 is KGHSH, CDR2 LQKENI, per germline. DNA for the CDR3: TGTGCCAGCTCACCTCGGACAGGGGGAAGTTCAACTAATGAAAAACTGTTTTTT. It is translated as CASSPRTGGSSTNEKLFF. The full variable domain, its missing parts supplied by reference TRBV18 and TRBJ1-4, is NAGVMQNPRHLVRRRGQEARLRCSPMKGHSHVYWYRQLPEEGLKFMVYLQKENIIDESGMPKERFSAEFPKEGPSILRIQQVVRGDSAAYFCASSPRTGGSSTNEKLFFGSGTQLSVL.

The chain is built from TRBV7-9 and TRBJ2-7, with 7 bases identical to TRBD1. Germline CDR1 SEHNR, CDR2 FQNEAQ (reference sequence). With 4 bases clipped from V and 2 bases from J, the junction kept 5 bases outside the gene matches. The CDR3 is 14 amino acids. The CDR3 DNA sequence: TGTGCCAGCAGCTCGGGACAGTCTCCCTACGAGCAGTACTTC. This translates into CASSSGQSPYEQYF.

The J gene is TRBJ2-7, the V gene TRBV5-4, with 11 bases aligning to TRBD2. The CDR3 runs 16 residues. V shed 3 bases, J shed 1 base, and the junction held 6 bases outside the gene matches. Germline assignment: CDR1 SGHNT and CDR2 YYREEE (reference sequence). CDR3 sequence: CASSWAGLAESYEQYF. The DNA for the CDR3 is TGTGCCAGCAGCTGGGCGGGACTAGCGGAATCCTACGAGCAGTACTTC.

The chain recombines TRBV5-4 with TRBJ1-2; D is perhaps TRBD1 (5 bases). This CDR3 region has 12 residues. V lost 0 bases, J lost 6 bases, and 6 bases lay in between. Germline V gene data show CDR1 as SGHNT and CDR2 as YYREEE (reference sequence). The CDR3 here is CASSLAGDGYTF. DNA of the CDR3: TGTGCCAGCAGCTTGGCGGGGGATGGCTACACCTTC.

In this sample, this clone turned up once. V gene TRBV2 combines with J gene TRBJ2-3, with a weak D call TRBD2 (5 bases). The CDR3 sequence is 13 residues long. Germline V gene lookup returns CDR1 SNHLY and CDR2 FYNNEI. V gave up 8 bases and J gave up 2 bases, with 11 bases separating them. The CDR3: CASAREHTDTQYF. In DNA form, the CDR3 reads TGTGCCAGCGCTCGGGAACACACAGATACGCAGTATTTT.

This rearrangement joins TRBV10-3 to TRBJ2-2, with 9 bases identical to TRBD2. This CDR3 has 16 residues. J gave up 7 bases and V 0 bases, and 6 bases lay outside the gene matches. The V gene's germline CDR1 is ENHRY and CDR2 SYGVKD. CDR3 DNA sequence: TGTGCCATCAGTGAGTCGACTAGCGGCTCTCACGGGGAGCTGTTTTTT. This sequence encodes CAISESTSGSHGELFF.

The rearrangement joins TRBV5-4 to TRBJ1-2; 10 bases agree with TRBD1. In germline, CDR1 is SGHNT, CDR2 YYREEE (reference sequence). The CDR3 runs to 16 residues. V lost 0 bases and J lost 7; bases outside the gene matches: 9. CDR3 loop: CASSLDGTGVGGGYTF. The CDR3 bases are TGTGCCAGCAGCTTGGACGGGACAGGGGTTGGAGGTGGCTACACCTTC.

This rearrangement joins TRBV6-5 to TRBJ1-5; tentatively, D is TRBD1 (6 bases). This CDR3 contains 15 residues. Deletions cut 10 bases from V and 4 bases from J, with 20 bases between. The V gene's germline CDR1 is MNHEY and CDR2 SVGAGI. In DNA form, the CDR3 reads TGTGCCACCGTGACCGGCAGGGGAGAAAATCAGCCCCAGCATTTT. Translating it yields CATVTGRGENQPQHF.

This clone occurred a few times. The rearrangement joins TRBV7-9 to TRBJ1-2, with D tentatively TRBD1 (5 bases). CDR1 and CDR2 from the germline V gene are SEHNR and FQNEAQ (reference sequence). Deletions cut 4 bases from V and 7 bases from J, with 22 bases between. This CDR3 contains 16 residues. Here the CDR3 DNA reads TGTGCCAGCAGCTCCGGACGGGGGGGAGCGGCATCTGGCTACACCTTC. It translates to CASSSGRGGAASGYTF.

The CDR3 here is CASSYGSARGVSPLHF. DNA for the CDR3: TGTGCCAGCAGTTACGGGTCGGCCAGGGGGGTTTCACCCCTCCACTTT. The V gene is TRBV6-5, the J gene TRBJ1-6, with 7 nucleotides matching TRBD1. The CDR3 covers 16 residues. Germline lookup yields CDR1 MNHEY and CDR2 SVGAGI. J gave up 9 bases and V 2 bases, and 10 bases lay outside the gene matches.

This sequence joins TRBV5-6 and TRBJ2-7, with D possibly matching TRBD1 (6 bases). The CDR3 spans 12 residues. Germline-derived CDR1 and CDR2 are SGHDT and YYEEEE. V dropped 4 bases and J dropped 6 bases, with 11 bases sitting between them. In nucleotides, the CDR3 is TGTGCCAGCAGCCGCAGGGGAGCCGAGCAGTACTTC. Its translation: CASSRRGAEQYF.

This chain uses TRBV9 with TRBJ1-1; possible D gene TRBD1, 5 bases. V lost 4 bases, J lost 3 bases, and 10 bases lay in between. CDR1 is SGDLS and CDR2 is YYNGEE in the germline V gene. The CDR3 covers 13 residues. The CDR3 region has the DNA TGTGCCAGCAGCCAAGGAGGGGACACTGAAGCTTTCTTT. Translation gives CASSQGGDTEAFF.

The chain carries TRBV7-3 and TRBJ2-2; D gene unclear. Germline CDR1 is SGHTA and CDR2 is FQGTGA. V lost 4 bases and J lost 6, with 15 bases in between. The CDR3 loop spans 15 amino acids. CDR3 DNA: TGTGCCAGCAGCTCAAGACACCAGAAGGCCGGGGAGCTGTTTTTT. Amino acids: CASSSRHQKAGELFF.

The table lists this clone with a few counts. The chain employs TRBV7-3 and TRBJ2-2; a possible D gene is TRBD2 (5 bases). CDR1 is SGHTA and CDR2 is FQGTGA in the germline V gene. V dropped 0 bases and J dropped 1 base, with 6 bases sitting between them. This CDR3 is 15 amino acids long. The CDR3 DNA follows: TGTGCCAGCAGCTTAACCGCGGGGAACACCGGGGAGCTGTTTTTT. Translation gives CASSLTAGNTGELFF.